This TCR beta chain was identified during a study of blood T cell repertoires in COVID-19. Across the whole study: Sites in the United States, Italy and Spain provided acute and convalescent COVID-19 samples.

This table comes from immunoSEQ multiplex PCR, and its TCRdb copy is limited to in-frame clones, with some not included. The sample consists of some 700,000 clones, more than 80% of them appearing once. CDR1 and CDR2 (germline): LGHNA, YSLEER. Trimming removed 4 bases from V and 1 base from J, with 14 bases in between. The CDR3 totals 15 residues. The sequencing input was peripheral blood. The clonotype was recovered from a woman aged 18-35 years with acute or convalescent COVID-19. This sequence joins TRBV4-3 and TRBJ2-7, with TRBD1 as a possible D gene (6 bases). CDR3 sequence (DNA): TGCGCCAGCAGCCCTGGGACCGGGACATCCTACGAGCAGTACTTC. Its protein product is CASSPGTGTSYEQYF.